This entry is about one T cell receptor beta chain. Its cognate antigen is unknown. This CDR3 is 15 amino acids long. Germline-derived CDR1 and CDR2 are SGHAT and FQNNGV. Trimming took off 5 bases at V and 4 bases at J, with 17 bases between the two ends. Every patient had mismatch repair deficiency by PCR or immunohistochemistry. The TCR-sequenced patients were a few responders to pembrolizumab. The data originate from a study of PD-1 blockade in mismatch repair-deficient tumors. Study-level background: All were previously treated, progressing patients with about twelve mismatch repair-deficient cancer types.

Sequencing was performed with immunoSEQ multiplex PCR; in TCRdb, only in-frame clones are kept and a portion is missing. Of 130,000 or so clones in the sample, 70% to 90% were seen once. Study-wide results and limits: Tumor-resident clones, often absent from pretreatment blood, expanded after pembrolizumab and then contracted.

This TCR derives from an adult with mismatch repair-deficient cancer. The chain uses TRBV11-2 and TRBJ2-5; tentative D call: TRBD2 (6 bases). The specimen was peripheral blood, collected 44 weeks after starting pembrolizumab. The DNA of the CDR3 is TGTGCCAGCAGCACCGTGTCCTGGGGAGGAGAGACCCAGTACTTC. Protein product: CASSTVSWGGETQYF. Using reference TRBV11-2 and TRBJ2-5 for the parts outside the CDR3, the full variable domain is EAGVAQSPRYKIIEKRQSVAFWCNPISGHATLYWYQQILGQGPKLLIQFQNNGVVDDSQLPKDRFSAERLKGVDSTLKIQPAKLEDSAVYLCASSTVSWGGETQYFGPGTRLLVL.